This T cell receptor (beta chain) was observed in a study of radiotherapy plus CTLA-4 blockade in lung cancer. Study-wide context: Across the patients, objective responses occurred in about 19%, and disease control in approximately 30%. Study-level points and caveats: Interferon-beta, together with early blood T cell clone dynamics, reportedly best predicted response.

Method: immunoSEQ multiplex PCR; TCRdb's copy keeps in-frame clones and lacks some. The sample includes some 70,000 clones, 70% to 80% of them seen just once. With respect to this clone: Its antigen is unidentified.

It was focal radiation plus CTLA-4 blockade with ipilimumab that patients with chemo-refractory metastatic non-small-cell lung cancer received. V lost 0 bases to trimming and J lost 5 bases, with 16 bases between them. The germline CDR1 and CDR2 sequences are SNHLY and FYNNEI. This CDR3 comprises 16 residues. Sample: peripheral blood, taken from a patient treated with radiotherapy plus ipilimumab. The chain combines TRBV2 with TRBJ2-5; D ambiguous. The receptor's source is a human donor with non-small cell lung cancer who had a complete response to radiotherapy plus ipilimumab. CDR3 coding DNA: TGTGCCAGCAGTGAAGCCTGGTACAGACACAAGGAGACCCAGTACTTC. It translates to CASSEAWYRHKETQYF.